The 17 T cell receptor beta chains below were found in one sample sequenced in a study of T-cell memory formation after mild COVID-19. TCRdb independently ran MiXCR on the 5' RACE reads; one entry per CDR3 protein. The sample yields 250,000 to 400,000 distinct CDR3 sequences, roughly an eighth seen once. What was sequenced was PBMCs or a T cell subset sorted from them (not recorded which). These TCRs come from a man aged 18-30 years who had mild COVID-19 (a few samples of this study predate the infection). Cell type and time point are not known.

V is TRBV2 and J is TRBJ2-5, with a weak D call TRBD2 (6 bases). Germline CDR1 reads SNHLY; CDR2 reads FYNNEI. V lost 5 bases and J 2 bases, leaving 18 bases between the germline ends. The CDR3 contains 16 residues. In nucleotides, the CDR3 is TGTGCCAGCAGTTTACGTTTGCGGGGTAAACAAGAGACCCAGTACTTC. Residues: CASSLRLRGKQETQYF.

This clonotype was recorded a few times. The V gene is TRBV7-2, the J gene TRBJ1-1; D is uncertain. CDR1 is SGHTA and CDR2 is FQGNSA in the germline V gene. This CDR3 contains 17 residues. The germline V and J ends were trimmed by 2 bases and 1 base, with 17 bases remaining between them. The CDR3 sequence: CASSLQHAGGWNTEAFF. CDR3 sequence (DNA): TGTGCCAGCAGCTTACAGCACGCAGGTGGATGGAACACTGAAGCTTTCTTT.

The CDR3 reads CASSATLRDIQYF. Written as DNA, the CDR3 is TGTGCCAGCAGCGCCACTCTCCGGGACATTCAGTACTTC. V is TRBV9 and J is TRBJ2-7; D is unclear. The J call could be wrong; TRBJ2-4 is a better fit for the DNA end. In germline, CDR1 is SGDLS, CDR2 YYNGEE. The CDR3 totals 13 residues.

In its sample, this clonotype was seen a few times. The V call is TRBV5-1, the J call TRBJ2-3; the D gene could be TRBD1 or TRBD2 (5 bases each). The germline V gene has CDR1 SGHRS and CDR2 YFSETQ. V lost 3 bases, J lost 0 bases, and 11 bases lay in between. The CDR3 runs to 15 residues. CDR3 in DNA: TGCGCCAGCAGCTCGACGGGGCTAAGCACAGATACGCAGTATTTT. Translated, it gives CASSSTGLSTDTQYF.

The chain is built from TRBV19 and TRBJ1-6; no clear D gene. The germline V and J ends were trimmed by 5 bases and 7 bases, with 15 bases remaining between them. The CDR3 totals 15 residues. Germline V lookup: CDR1 LNHDA, CDR2 SQIVND (reference sequence). This CDR3 reads CASSPAWGGNSPLHF. CDR3 sequence (DNA): TGTGCCAGTAGTCCAGCATGGGGTGGAAATTCACCCCTCCACTTT.

This clonotype was seen only a few times. The chain employs TRBV4-3 and TRBJ2-3; possibly TRBD2 for D (5 bases). CDR1 LGHNA and CDR2 YSLEER come from the germline V gene. This CDR3 contains 13 residues. V was pared by 1 base and J by 5 bases, with 7 bases between. The CDR3 here is CASSQAGGDTQYF. The CDR3 nucleotides read TGCGCCAGCAGCCAAGCCGGAGGAGATACGCAGTATTTT.

The CDR3 loop reads CSARDFGTPDTQYF. The CDR3 DNA reads as TGCAGTGCTAGAGATTTCGGGACCCCAGATACGCAGTATTTT. V usage is TRBV20-1 and J usage is TRBJ2-3; D is possibly TRBD1 or TRBD2 (5 bases each). CDR1 DFQATT and CDR2 SNEGSKA come from the germline V gene (reference sequence). Trimming took 0 bases from V and 4 from J, leaving 11 bases between them. The CDR3 extends over 14 amino acids.

This clonotype was observed a few times. The chain carries TRBV5-6 and TRBJ1-3, with D maybe TRBD1 (6 bases). V lost 2 bases and J 0 bases, leaving 15 bases between the germline ends. The CDR3 spans 17 residues. Germline V gives CDR1 SGHDT, CDR2 YYEEEE. The CDR3 loop is CASSLSFGTYSGNTIYF. In nucleotides, the CDR3 is TGTGCCAGCAGCTTATCATTCGGGACATACTCTGGAAACACCATATATTTT.

This clonotype has just a few counts. The chain couples TRBV5-1 to TRBJ1-2, with 7 positions matching TRBD1. The V and J ends lost 2 bases and 3 bases, in that order; junction bases with no gene match: 4. The CDR3 runs 14 residues. Germline V gene sequence: CDR1 SGHRS, CDR2 YFSETQ. CDR3 residues: CASSFTGEHYGYTF. CDR3 DNA: TGCGCCAGCAGCTTCACAGGGGAGCACTATGGCTACACCTTC.

This clonotype has at least ten counts. V and J are TRBV18 and TRBJ2-7; 7 bases match TRBD1. The CDR3 has 15 residues. CDR1 is KGHSH, CDR2 LQKENI, per germline. V lost 2 bases to trimming and J lost 2 bases; unmatched junction nucleotides: 6. In DNA, the CDR3 is TGTGCCAGCTCACCATACCCTCAGGGGGCCTACGAGCAGTACGTC. It codes for CASSPYPQGAYEQYV.

J is TRBJ2-3 and V is TRBV29-1, with 8 bases aligning to TRBD2. After removal of 8 bases from V and 5 bases from J, the junction contained 6 bases not matched to a gene. The CDR3 length is 12 residues. Germline assignment: CDR1 SQVTM and CDR2 ANQGSEA. CDR3 bases: TGCAGCTTCGGGGGGGCCAGAGATACGCAGTATTTT. This translates into CSFGGARDTQYF.

The chain recombines TRBV7-2 with TRBJ1-2; D is ambiguous. The CDR3 sequence is 12 residues long. The V end was cut by 4 bases, the J end by 7 bases, with 10 bases between. Germline CDR1 SGHTA, CDR2 FQGNSA. CDR3 amino acids: CASSSSRGGYTF. Here the CDR3 DNA reads TGTGCCAGCAGCTCCTCCCGGGGTGGCTACACCTTC.

The chain recombines TRBV5-1 with TRBJ2-5, with D tentatively TRBD1 (6 bases). Germline loops: CDR1 SGHRS, CDR2 YFSETQ. The CDR3 extends over 15 amino acids. Trimming stripped 4 bases from V and 2 bases from J, with 15 bases between. In DNA, the CDR3 is TGCGCCAGCAGCACGGGCGGACAGAATCAAGAGACCCAGTACTTC. Translated, it gives CASSTGGQNQETQYF. Complete variable domain (other parts from reference TRBV5-1 and TRBJ2-5): KAGVTQTPRYLIKTRGQQVTLSCSPISGHRSVSWYQQTPGQGLQFLFEYFSETQRNKGNFPGRFSGRQFSNSRSEMNVSTLELGDSALYLCASSTGGQNQETQYFGPGTRLLVL.

The J gene is TRBJ2-7, the V gene TRBV12-3 or TRBV12-4; 7 nucleotides line up with TRBD1. V lost 6 bases to trimming and J lost 2 bases; unmatched junction nucleotides: 10. The CDR3 totals 15 residues. The CDR3 sequence: CASRLSGDSTYEQYF. CDR3 DNA: TGTGCCAGCAGGCTCTCCGGGGACAGTACCTACGAGCAGTACTTC.

V is TRBV4-2 and J is TRBJ1-5; 7 bases are a match to TRBD1. The CDR3 spans 14 residues. Germline-derived CDR1 and CDR2 are LGHNA and YNFKEQ. Losses at the gene ends were 3 bases for V and 4 bases for J; bases not matched to a gene: 3. CDR3 bases: TGTGCCAGCAGCCAGGGCAGGGGGAATCAGCCCCAGCATTTT. It is translated as CASSQGRGNQPQHF.

The genes are TRBV29-1 and TRBJ2-1; perhaps TRBD1 as D (6 bases). There are 13 residues in the CDR3. V was pared by 1 base and J by 8 bases, with 12 bases between. Germline V CDR1 and CDR2: SQVTM, ANQGSEA. In DNA, the CDR3 is TGCAGCGTTGAAGTGGGGGCCGGGGATGAGCAGTTCTTC. Translating it yields CSVEVGAGDEQFF.

In its sample, this clonotype was seen many times. The J gene is TRBJ1-2, the V gene TRBV5-1; weak D call: TRBD1 (5 bases). The CDR3 contains 14 residues. V was cut by 1 base and J by 2 bases, with 9 bases left in between. Looked up from germline, CDR1 is SGHRS and CDR2 is YFSETQ. For the CDR3, the DNA is TGCGCCAGCAGCTTGTCCCCAGGGAACTATGGCTACACCTTC. This sequence encodes CASSLSPGNYGYTF.